The following is a TCR beta chain sequence with its context. The CDR3 is made up of 16 amino acids. V was clipped by 5 bases and J by 0 bases, with 14 bases between them. From germline, CDR1 is KGHSH and CDR2 LQKENI. This sample was taken from a study of blood T cell repertoires in COVID-19. TCRdb's copy holds only in-frame clones and misses some; the assay was immunoSEQ multiplex PCR. The repertoire holds roughly 100,000 clones, with 91% as singletons. V usage is TRBV18 and J usage is TRBJ1-3, with D possibly being TRBD1 (6 bases). Input material: peripheral blood. The origin of this receptor is a man in his late teens or twenties with acute or convalescent COVID-19. The CDR3 here is CASSTGQFRSGNTIYF. The CDR3 coding sequence is TGTGCCAGCTCAACCGGACAGTTTCGCTCTGGAAACACCATATATTTT.